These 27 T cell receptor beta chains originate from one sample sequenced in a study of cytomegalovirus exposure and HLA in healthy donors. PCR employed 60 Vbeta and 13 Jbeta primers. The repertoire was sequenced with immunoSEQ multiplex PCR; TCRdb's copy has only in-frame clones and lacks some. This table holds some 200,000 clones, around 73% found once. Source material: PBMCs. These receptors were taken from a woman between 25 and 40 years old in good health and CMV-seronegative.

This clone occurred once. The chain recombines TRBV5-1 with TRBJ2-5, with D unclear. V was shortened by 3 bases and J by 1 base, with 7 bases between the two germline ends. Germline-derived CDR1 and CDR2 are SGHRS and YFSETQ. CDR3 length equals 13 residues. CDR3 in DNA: TGCGCCAGCAGCTCCGGGTCCCAAGAGACCCAGTACTTC. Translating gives CASSSGSQETQYF. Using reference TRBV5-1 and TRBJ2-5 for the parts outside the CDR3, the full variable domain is KAGVTQTPRYLIKTRGQQVTLSCSPISGHRSVSWYQQTPGQGLQFLFEYFSETQRNKGNFPGRFSGRQFSNSRSEMNVSTLELGDSALYLCASSSGSQETQYFGPGTRLLVL.

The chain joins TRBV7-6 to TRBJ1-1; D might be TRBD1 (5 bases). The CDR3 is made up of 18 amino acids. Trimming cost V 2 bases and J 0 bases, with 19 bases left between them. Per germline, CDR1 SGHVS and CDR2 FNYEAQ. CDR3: CASSLQGGTGYMNTEAFF. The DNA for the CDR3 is TGTGCCAGCAGCTTACAGGGAGGGACGGGGTACATGAACACTGAAGCTTTCTTT.

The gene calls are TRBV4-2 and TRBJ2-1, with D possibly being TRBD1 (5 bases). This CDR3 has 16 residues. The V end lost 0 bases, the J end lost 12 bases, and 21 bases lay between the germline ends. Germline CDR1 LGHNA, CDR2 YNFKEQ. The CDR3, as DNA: TGTGCCAGCAGCCAAGATATCAGGGTGACCGGCCTTCCGCAGTTCTTC. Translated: CASSQDIRVTGLPQFF.

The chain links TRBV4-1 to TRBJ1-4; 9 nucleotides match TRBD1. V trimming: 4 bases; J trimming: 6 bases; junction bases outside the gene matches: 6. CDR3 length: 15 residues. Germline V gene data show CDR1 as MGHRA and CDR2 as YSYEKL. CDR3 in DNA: TGCGCCAGCAGCCGAGGGACAGGGTGGGATGAAAAACTGTTTTTT. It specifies CASSRGTGWDEKLFF.

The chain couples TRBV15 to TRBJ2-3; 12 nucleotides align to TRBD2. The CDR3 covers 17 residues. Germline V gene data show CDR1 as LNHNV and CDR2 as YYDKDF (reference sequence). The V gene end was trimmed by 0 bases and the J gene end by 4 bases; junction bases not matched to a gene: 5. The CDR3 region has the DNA TGTGCCACCAGCAGAGATCCACTAGCGGGAGGCCCAGATACGCAGTATTTT. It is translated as CATSRDPLAGGPDTQYF.

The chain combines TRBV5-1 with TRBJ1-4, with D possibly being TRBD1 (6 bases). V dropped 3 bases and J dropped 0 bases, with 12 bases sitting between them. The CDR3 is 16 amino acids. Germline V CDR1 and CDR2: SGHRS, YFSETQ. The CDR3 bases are TGCGCCAGCAGCTACGGGACACTTGCAACTAATGAAAAACTGTTTTTT. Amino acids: CASSYGTLATNEKLFF.

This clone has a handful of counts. This chain's CDR3 is CASSDTGGGTKAFF. The CDR3 coding sequence is TGTGCCAGCAGTGATACTGGGGGGGGAACTAAAGCTTTCTTT. The V call is TRBV6-1, the J call TRBJ1-1; possibly TRBD1 for D (5 bases). The CDR3 length is 14 residues. The V gene lost 3 bases and the J gene lost 9 bases, with 17 bases spanning the gap. Germline CDR1 is MNHNS and CDR2 is SASEGT.

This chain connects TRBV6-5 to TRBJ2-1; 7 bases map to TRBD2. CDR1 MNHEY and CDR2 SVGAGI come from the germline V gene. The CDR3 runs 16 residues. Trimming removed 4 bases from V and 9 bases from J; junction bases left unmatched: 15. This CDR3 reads CASSLGGRASLFEQFF. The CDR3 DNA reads TGTGCCAGCAGTTTGGGAGGGCGGGCTTCTCTTTTTGAGCAGTTCTTC.

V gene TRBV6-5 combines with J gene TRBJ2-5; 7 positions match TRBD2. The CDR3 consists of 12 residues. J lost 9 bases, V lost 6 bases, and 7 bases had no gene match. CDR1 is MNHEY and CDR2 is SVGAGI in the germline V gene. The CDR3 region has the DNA TGTGCCAGCAGGGGAGGGCTCCGGTCCCAGTACTTC. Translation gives CASRGGLRSQYF.

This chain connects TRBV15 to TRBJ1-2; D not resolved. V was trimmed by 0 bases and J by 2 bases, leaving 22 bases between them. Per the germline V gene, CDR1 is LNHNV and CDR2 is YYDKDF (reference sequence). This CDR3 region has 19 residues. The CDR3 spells CATSRDYGGGIVANYGYTF. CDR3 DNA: TGTGCCACCAGCAGAGATTACGGTGGAGGGATCGTAGCGAACTATGGCTACACCTTC.

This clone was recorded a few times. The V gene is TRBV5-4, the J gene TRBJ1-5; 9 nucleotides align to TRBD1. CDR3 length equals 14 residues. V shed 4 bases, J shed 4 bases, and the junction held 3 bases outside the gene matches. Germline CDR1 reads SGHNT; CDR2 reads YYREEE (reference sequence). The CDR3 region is CASSAQGANQPQHF. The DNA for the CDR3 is TGTGCCAGCAGCGCACAGGGGGCGAATCAGCCCCAGCATTTT.

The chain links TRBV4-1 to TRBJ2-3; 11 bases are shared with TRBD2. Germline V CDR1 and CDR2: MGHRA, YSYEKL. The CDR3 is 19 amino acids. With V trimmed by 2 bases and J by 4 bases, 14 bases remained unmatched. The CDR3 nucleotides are TGCGCCAGCAGCCAACCAACTAGCGGGAGTATCCGTGGCGCAGATACGCAGTATTTT. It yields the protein CASSQPTSGSIRGADTQYF.

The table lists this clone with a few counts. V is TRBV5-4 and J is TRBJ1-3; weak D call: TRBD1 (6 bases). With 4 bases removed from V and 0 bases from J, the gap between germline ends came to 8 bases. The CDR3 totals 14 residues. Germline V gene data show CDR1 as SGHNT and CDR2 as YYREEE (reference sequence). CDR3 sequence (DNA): TGTGCCAGCAGCCCGGACAGCTCTGGAAACACCATATATTTT. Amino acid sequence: CASSPDSSGNTIYF.

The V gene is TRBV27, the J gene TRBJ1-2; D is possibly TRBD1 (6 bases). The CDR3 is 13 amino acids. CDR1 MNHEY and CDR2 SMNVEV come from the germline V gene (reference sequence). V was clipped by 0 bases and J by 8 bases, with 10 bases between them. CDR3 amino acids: CASSLSGQGGYTF. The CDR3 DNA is TGTGCCAGCAGTTTATCAGGGCAGGGGGGCTACACCTTC.

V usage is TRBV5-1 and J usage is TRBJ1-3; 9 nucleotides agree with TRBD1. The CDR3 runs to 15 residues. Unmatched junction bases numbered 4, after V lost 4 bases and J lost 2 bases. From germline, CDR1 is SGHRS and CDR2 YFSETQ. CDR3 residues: CASSPGTGPGNTIYF. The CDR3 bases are TGCGCCAGCAGCCCCGGGACAGGGCCTGGAAACACCATATATTTT.

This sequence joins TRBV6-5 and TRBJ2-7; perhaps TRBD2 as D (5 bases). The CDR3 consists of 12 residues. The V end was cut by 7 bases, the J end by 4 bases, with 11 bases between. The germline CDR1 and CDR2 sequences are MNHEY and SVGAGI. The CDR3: CASTLGGYEQYF. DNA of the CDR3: TGTGCCAGCACCCTTGGCGGGTACGAGCAGTACTTC.

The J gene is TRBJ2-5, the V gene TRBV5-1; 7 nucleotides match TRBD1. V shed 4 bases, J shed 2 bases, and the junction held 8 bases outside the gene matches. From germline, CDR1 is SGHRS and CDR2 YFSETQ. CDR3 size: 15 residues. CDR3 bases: TGCGCCAGCAGCCTTGGGGGACAGAGACAAGAGACCCAGTACTTC. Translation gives CASSLGGQRQETQYF. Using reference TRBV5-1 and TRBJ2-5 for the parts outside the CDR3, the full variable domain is KAGVTQTPRYLIKTRGQQVTLSCSPISGHRSVSWYQQTPGQGLQFLFEYFSETQRNKGNFPGRFSGRQFSNSRSEMNVSTLELGDSALYLCASSLGGQRQETQYFGPGTRLLVL.

This CDR3 is CASSRDRGSTYGYTF. The CDR3, as DNA: TGTGCCAGCAGTCGGGACAGGGGAAGTACCTATGGCTACACCTTC. The rearrangement links TRBV6-5 to TRBJ1-2, with 10 positions matching TRBD1. The V gene's germline CDR1 is MNHEY and CDR2 SVGAGI. The CDR3 length is 15 residues. Trimming cost V 5 bases and J 4 bases; bases outside gene matches: 7.

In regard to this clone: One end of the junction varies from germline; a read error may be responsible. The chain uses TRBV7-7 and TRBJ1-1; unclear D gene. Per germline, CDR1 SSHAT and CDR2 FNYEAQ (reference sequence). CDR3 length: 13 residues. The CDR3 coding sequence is TGTGCTAGCAGCTTAAGGAGGAACACTGAAGCTTTCTTT. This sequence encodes CASSLRRNTEAFF.

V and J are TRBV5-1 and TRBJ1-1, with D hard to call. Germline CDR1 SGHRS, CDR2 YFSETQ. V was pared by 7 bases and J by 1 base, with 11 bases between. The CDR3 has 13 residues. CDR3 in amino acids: CASAVDSNTEAFF. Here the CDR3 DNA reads TGCGCCAGCGCCGTGGACTCGAACACTGAAGCTTTCTTT.

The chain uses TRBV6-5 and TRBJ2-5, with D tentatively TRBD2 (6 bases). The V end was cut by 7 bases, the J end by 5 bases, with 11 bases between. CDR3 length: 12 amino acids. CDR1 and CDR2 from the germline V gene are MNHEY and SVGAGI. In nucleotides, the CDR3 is TGTGCCAGCAAGGCCGCGGGGGAGACCCAGTACTTC. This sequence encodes CASKAAGETQYF.

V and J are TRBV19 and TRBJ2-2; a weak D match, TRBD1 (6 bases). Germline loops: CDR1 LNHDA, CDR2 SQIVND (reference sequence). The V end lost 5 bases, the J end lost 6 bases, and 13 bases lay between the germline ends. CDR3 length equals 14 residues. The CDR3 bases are TGTGCCAGTAGTGGAACAGGGCCCCCCGGGGAGCTGTTTTTT. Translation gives CASSGTGPPGELFF.

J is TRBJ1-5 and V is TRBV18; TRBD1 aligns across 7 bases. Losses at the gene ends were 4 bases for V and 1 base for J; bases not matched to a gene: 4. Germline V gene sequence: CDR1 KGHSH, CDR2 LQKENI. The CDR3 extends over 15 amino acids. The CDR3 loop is CASSQLQGSNQPQHF. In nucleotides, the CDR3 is TGTGCCAGCTCACAACTACAGGGGAGCAATCAGCCCCAGCATTTT.

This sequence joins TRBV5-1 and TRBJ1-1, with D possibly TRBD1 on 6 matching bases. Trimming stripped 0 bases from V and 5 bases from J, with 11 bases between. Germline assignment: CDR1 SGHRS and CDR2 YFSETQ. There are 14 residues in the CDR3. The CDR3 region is CASSLAGVETEAFF. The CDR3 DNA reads TGCGCCAGCAGCTTGGCAGGGGTAGAAACTGAAGCTTTCTTT. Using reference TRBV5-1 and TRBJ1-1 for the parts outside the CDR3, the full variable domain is KAGVTQTPRYLIKTRGQQVTLSCSPISGHRSVSWYQQTPGQGLQFLFEYFSETQRNKGNFPGRFSGRQFSNSRSEMNVSTLELGDSALYLCASSLAGVETEAFFGQGTRLTVV.

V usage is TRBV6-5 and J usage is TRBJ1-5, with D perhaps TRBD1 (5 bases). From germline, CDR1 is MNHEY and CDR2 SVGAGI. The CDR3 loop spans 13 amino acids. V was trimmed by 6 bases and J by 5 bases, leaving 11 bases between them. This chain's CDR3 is CASRKGRDQPQHF. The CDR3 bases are TGTGCCAGCAGAAAAGGCAGGGATCAGCCCCAGCATTTT.

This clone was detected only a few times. Here the CDR3 reads CASSISIAGEGNEQFF. The CDR3 nucleotides are TGTGCCAGTAGTATCTCCATAGCGGGAGAAGGCAATGAGCAGTTCTTC. The V call is TRBV19, the J call TRBJ2-1; TRBD2 matches 9 bases. Germline trimming cut 3 bases from V and 6 bases from J; bases unmatched to any gene: 9. The CDR3 has 16 residues. Germline CDR1 reads LNHDA; CDR2 reads SQIVND (reference sequence).

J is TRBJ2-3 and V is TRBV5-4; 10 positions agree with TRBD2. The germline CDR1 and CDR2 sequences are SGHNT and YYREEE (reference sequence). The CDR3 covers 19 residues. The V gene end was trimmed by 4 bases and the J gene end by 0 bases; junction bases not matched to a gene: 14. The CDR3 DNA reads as TGTGCCAGCAGCCCCGACCCGGATAGCGGGAGGTCTAGCACAGATACGCAGTATTTT. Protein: CASSPDPDSGRSSTDTQYF.